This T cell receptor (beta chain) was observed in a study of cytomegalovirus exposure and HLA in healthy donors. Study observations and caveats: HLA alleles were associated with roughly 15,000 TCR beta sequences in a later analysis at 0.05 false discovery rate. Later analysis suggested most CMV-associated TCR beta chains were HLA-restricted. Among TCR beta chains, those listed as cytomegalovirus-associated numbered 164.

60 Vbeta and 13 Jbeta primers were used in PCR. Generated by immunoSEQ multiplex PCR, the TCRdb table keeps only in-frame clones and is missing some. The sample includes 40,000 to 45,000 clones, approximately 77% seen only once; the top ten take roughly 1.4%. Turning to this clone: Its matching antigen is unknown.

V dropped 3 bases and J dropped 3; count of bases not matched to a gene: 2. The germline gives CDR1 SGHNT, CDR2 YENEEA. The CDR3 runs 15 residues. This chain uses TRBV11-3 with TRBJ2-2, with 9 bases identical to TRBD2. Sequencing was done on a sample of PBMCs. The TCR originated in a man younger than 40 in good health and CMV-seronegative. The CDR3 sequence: CASSLLAGYTGELFF. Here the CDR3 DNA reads TGTGCCAGCAGCTTGCTAGCGGGATACACCGGGGAGCTGTTTTTT.